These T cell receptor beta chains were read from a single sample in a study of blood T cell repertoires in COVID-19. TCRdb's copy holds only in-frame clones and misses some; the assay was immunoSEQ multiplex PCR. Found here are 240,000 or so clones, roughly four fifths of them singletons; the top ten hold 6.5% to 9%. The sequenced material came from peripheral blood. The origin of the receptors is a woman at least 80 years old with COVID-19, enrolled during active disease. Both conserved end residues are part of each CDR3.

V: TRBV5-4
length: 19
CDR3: CASSSLGTGGFIGDTEAFF

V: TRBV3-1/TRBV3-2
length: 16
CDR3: CASSQVGTGGRGEQYF

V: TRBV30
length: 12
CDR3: CAWTSGKGGYTF

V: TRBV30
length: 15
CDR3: CAWGTGTISSDTQYF

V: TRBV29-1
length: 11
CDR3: CSATRGHEQYF

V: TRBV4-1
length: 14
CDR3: CASSQEIYNQPQHF

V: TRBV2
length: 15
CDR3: CASILQGRSGNTIYF

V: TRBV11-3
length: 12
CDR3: CASSLDGREAFF

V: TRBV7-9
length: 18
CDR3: CASSPNARPNRGNHGYTF

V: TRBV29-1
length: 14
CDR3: CSVGTSGRRNEQFF

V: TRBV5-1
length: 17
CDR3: CASSRGGTSGRVHEQFF

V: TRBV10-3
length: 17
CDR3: CAISGVGTGNGAYEQYF

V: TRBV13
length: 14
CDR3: CASSLGQYTDTQYF

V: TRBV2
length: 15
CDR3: CASSGRHRTDSPLHF

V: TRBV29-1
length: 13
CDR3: CSVTGDAYTEAFF

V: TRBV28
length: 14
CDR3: CASLSGTDLYGYTF

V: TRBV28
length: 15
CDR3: CASSSRGTASRGYTF

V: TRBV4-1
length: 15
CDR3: CASSNALGAGYGYTF

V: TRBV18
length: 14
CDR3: CASSPASGYNEQFF

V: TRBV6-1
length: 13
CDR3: CASSERRADTIYF